Listed below are T cell receptor beta chains from one sample, sequenced in a study of OX40 agonist ivuxolimab in advanced cancers. The table came from immunoSEQ multiplex PCR; TCRdb's copy has only in-frame clones and leaves some out. This sample yields over 70,000 clones, of which 80% to 90% are seen a single time; over 7% belongs to the top ten. The sequencing here drew on CD4+ or CD8+ T cells sorted from blood, taken in a trial of the OX40 agonist ivuxolimab. The receptors derive from an adult with an advanced solid tumor such as melanoma, head and neck, liver or kidney cancer. Both conserved end residues are part of each CDR3. A D gene is named only where the DNA matches it firmly. Rows give clone size only sometimes, using once, few, many, or a class for an expanded clone.

V gene	J gene	clone size	D gene	CDR3 DNA	CDR3 protein
TRBV11-3	TRBJ2-3	NA	NA	TGTGCCAGCAGCTTAAGGAGACGCCCCGATACGCAGTATTTT	CASSLRRRPDTQYF
TRBV4-1	TRBJ2-1	NA	TRBD1	TGCGCCAGCAGCCCAAACAGGGGCTACAATGAGCAGTTCTTC	CASSPNRGYNEQFF
TRBV7-2	TRBJ2-2	NA	NA	TGTGCCAGCAGCCCGGGTTTTGTGTCGAGGGCCGGGGAGCTGTTTTTT	CASSPGFVSRAGELFF
TRBV29-1	TRBJ2-3	NA	NA	TGCAGCGTTGACGCGGTTCTCACAGATACGCAGTATTTT	CSVDAVLTDTQYF
TRBV23-1	TRBJ2-1	NA	NA	TGCGCCAGCAGTCAAGGGGGCGGCCCTAGCTCCTACAATGAGCAGTTCTTC	CASSQGGGPSSYNEQFF
TRBV19	TRBJ2-7	few	NA	TGTGCCAGTAGTATAGCGAGGACAGCGACCTACGAGCAGTACTTC	CASSIARTATYEQYF
TRBV6-6	TRBJ2-3	NA	TRBD1	TGTGCCAGCAGTTACTCGAGGGACAGGGGTTGGGATACGCAGTATTTT	CASSYSRDRGWDTQYF
TRBV5-1	TRBJ2-7	NA	TRBD2	TGCGCCAGCAGCATTGCCGGGACTAGCGGGACCTACGAGCAGTACTTC	CASSIAGTSGTYEQYF
TRBV12-5	TRBJ2-5	NA	NA	TGTGCTAGTGGTTTCTCTAGCCAAGAGACCCAGTACTTC	CASGFSSQETQYF
TRBV7-8	TRBJ2-7	NA	NA	TGTGCCAGCAGCCACAGGGAAATGTCCTACGAGCAGTACTTC	CASSHREMSYEQYF
TRBV5-1	TRBJ2-7	NA	NA	TGCGCCAGCAGCTCCTCCCTGACTAGTTCAACCTACGAGCAGTACTTC	CASSSSLTSSTYEQYF
TRBV19	TRBJ2-7	NA	NA	TGTGCCAGTAGTCTCACGCCGGGGTCGTACGAGCAGTACTTC	CASSLTPGSYEQYF
TRBV5-6	TRBJ1-1	NA	NA	TGTGCCAGCAGCTGGGGACTCCAAGCTTTCTTT	CASSWGLQAFF
TRBV19	TRBJ1-6	NA	NA	TGTGCGACACGGGGTCAGGCGAGCTCCTATAATTCACCCCTCCACTTT	CATRGQASSYNSPLHF
TRBV11-1	TRBJ1-1	NA	NA	TGTGCCAGCAGCTTAGTGAGCCCCACTGAAGCTTTCTTT	CASSLVSPTEAFF
TRBV7-6	TRBJ2-3	NA	TRBD2	TGTGCCAGCAGCTACCTTCTAGCGGGAGGTACCACAGATACGCAGTATTTT	CASSYLLAGGTTDTQYF
TRBV9	TRBJ1-5	NA	NA	TGTGCCAGCAGCGCGGGGACGGATCAGCCCCAGCATTTT	CASSAGTDQPQHF
TRBV18	TRBJ2-7	NA	NA	TGTGCCAGCTCACCACAGGAGAGCTCCTACGAGCAGTACTTC	CASSPQESSYEQYF
TRBV28	TRBJ2-1	NA	NA	TGTGCCAGCAGTCTCGTGGGCAGGGACGCCTACAATGAGCAGTTCTTC	CASSLVGRDAYNEQFF
TRBV5-1	TRBJ1-4	once	NA	TGCGCCAGCAGCCCCCCCACGGGGCGTCCTAATGAAAAACTGTTTTTT	CASSPPTGRPNEKLFF
TRBV7-9	TRBJ2-1	NA	NA	TGTGCCAGCAGCTTAGATGGTATGAGGCACAATGAGCAGTTCTTC	CASSLDGMRHNEQFF
TRBV11-2	TRBJ2-3	NA	NA	TGTGCCAGCAGCTTAGTTCAGGGCCCACCAGATACGCAGTATTTT	CASSLVQGPPDTQYF
TRBV11-3	TRBJ2-3	NA	NA	TGTGCCAGCAGCTCGGAGAGCACAGATACGCAGTATTTT	CASSSESTDTQYF
TRBV6-1	TRBJ2-7	NA	NA	TGTGCCAGCAGTGAACCCCGACTAAGCTCCTACGAGCAGTACTTC	CASSEPRLSSYEQYF
TRBV7-9	TRBJ2-5	NA	NA	TGTGCCAGCAGCTTCCGACAGGTCCCGGAGACCCAGTACTTC	CASSFRQVPETQYF
TRBV7-9	TRBJ1-5	NA	NA	TGTGCCAGCAGCTTCAAGGGGGGTCAGCCCCAGCATTTT	CASSFKGGQPQHF